The T cell receptor (beta chain) under discussion was sequenced for a study of blood T cells in healthy people across ages. Study-wide points: Roughly linear age-related decline in beta diversity appeared, significant by age 40.

This CDR3 spans 16 amino acids. V lost 1 base, J lost 5 bases, and 9 bases stayed unmatched. Germline lookup yields CDR1 SGHNT and CDR2 YYREEE (reference sequence). This clonotype was picked up many times. The antigen is undetermined. PCR was performed a second time for about 6 to 12 cycles using a sample-barcoded 5' primer and a J-beta primer mix. TCRdb processed the 5' RACE reads anew with MiXCR; each CDR3 protein has one entry. Among about 700,000 distinct CDR3 sequences listed, about a third were seen once. Caucasian, healthy and from Russia, the donors were aged between about 6 and 90. The authors drew around 11 milliliters of peripheral blood from each donor. RNA extraction gave at least 6 micrograms of total RNA per sample.

The V and J genes are TRBV5-4 and TRBJ2-7; 10 nucleotides align to TRBD2. This TCR was recovered from a woman over 75 in good health. Sequences were obtained from blood. CDR3 bases: TGTGCCAGCAGCTTGATGGGTGGGACTAGCGCCGACGAGCAGTACTTC. Encoded protein: CASSLMGGTSADEQYF.